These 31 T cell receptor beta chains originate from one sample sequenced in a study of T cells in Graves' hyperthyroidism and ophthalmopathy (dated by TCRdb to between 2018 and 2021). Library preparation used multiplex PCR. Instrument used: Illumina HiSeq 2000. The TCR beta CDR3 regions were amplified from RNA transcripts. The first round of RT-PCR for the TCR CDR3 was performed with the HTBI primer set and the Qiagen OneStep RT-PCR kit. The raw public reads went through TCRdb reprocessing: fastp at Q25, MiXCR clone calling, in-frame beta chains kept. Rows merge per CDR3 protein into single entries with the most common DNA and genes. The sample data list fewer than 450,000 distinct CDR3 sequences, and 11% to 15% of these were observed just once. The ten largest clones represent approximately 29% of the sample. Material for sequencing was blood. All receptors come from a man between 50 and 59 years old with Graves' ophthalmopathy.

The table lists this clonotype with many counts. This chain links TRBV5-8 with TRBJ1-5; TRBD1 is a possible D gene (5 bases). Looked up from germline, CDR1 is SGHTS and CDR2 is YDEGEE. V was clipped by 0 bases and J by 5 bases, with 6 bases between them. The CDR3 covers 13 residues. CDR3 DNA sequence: TGTGCCAGCAGCTTGGCAGGGTATCAGCCCCAGCATTTT. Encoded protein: CASSLAGYQPQHF.

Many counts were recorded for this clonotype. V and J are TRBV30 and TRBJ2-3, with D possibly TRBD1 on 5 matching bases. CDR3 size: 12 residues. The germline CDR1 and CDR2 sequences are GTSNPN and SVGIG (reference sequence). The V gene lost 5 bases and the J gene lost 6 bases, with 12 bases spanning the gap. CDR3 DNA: TGTGCCTGGGATTCTCAGGGTGATACGCAGTATTTT. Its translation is CAWDSQGDTQYF.

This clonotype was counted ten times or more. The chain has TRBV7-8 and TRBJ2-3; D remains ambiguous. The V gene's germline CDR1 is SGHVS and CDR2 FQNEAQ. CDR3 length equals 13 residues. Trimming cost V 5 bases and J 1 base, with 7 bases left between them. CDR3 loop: CASSQGRTDTQYF. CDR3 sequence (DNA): TGTGCCAGCAGCCAAGGACGCACAGATACGCAGTATTTT.

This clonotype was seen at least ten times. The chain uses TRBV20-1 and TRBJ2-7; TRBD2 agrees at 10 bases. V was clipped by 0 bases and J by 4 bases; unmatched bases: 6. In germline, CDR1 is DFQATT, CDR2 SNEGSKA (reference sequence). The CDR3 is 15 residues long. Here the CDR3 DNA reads TGCAGTGCTAGAGATACGACTAGCGGGTTTTACGAGCAGTACTTC. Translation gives CSARDTTSGFYEQYF.

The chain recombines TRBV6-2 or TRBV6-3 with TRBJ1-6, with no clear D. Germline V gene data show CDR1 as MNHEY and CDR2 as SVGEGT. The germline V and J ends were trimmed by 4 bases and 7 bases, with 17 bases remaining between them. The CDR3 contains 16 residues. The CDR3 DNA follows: TGTGCCAGCAGTTTCGTCGGTCAGATTTTGAATTCACCCCTCCACTTT. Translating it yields CASSFVGQILNSPLHF.

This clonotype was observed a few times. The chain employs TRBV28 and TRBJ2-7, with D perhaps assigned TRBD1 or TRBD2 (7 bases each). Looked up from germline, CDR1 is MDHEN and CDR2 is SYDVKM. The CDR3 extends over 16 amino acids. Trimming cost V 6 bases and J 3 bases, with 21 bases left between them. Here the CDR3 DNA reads TGTGCCAGCAGGACCCCAGGGGGGGGTAATGGCTACGAGCAGTACTTC. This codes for CASRTPGGGNGYEQYF. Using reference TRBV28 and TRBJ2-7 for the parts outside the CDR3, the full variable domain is DVKVTQSSRYLVKRTGEKVFLECVQDMDHENMFWYRQDPGLGLRLIYFSYDVKMKEKGDIPEGYSVSREKKERFSLILESASTNQTSMYLCASRTPGGGNGYEQYFGPGTRLTVT.

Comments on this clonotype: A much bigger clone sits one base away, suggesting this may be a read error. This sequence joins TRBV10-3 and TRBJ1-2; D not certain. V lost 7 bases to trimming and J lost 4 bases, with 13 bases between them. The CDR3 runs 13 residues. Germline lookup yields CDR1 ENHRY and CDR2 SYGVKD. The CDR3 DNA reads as TGTGCCATCAACCCTGACACACTCTATGGCTACACCTTC. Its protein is CAINPDTLYGYTF.

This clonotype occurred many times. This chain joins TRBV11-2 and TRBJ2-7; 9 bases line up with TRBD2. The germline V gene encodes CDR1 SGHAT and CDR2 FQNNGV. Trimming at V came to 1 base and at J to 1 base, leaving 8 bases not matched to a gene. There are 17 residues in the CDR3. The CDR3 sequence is CASSLVPSGANSYEQYF. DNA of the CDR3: TGTGCCAGCAGCTTAGTGCCTAGCGGGGCCAATTCCTACGAGCAGTACTTC.

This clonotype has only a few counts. In nucleotides, the CDR3 is TGCAGTGCTAGTAAGCGGGAGAGGGTTGTAGATACGCAGTATTTT. Translating it yields CSASKRERVVDTQYF. The chain joins TRBV20-1 to TRBJ2-3; 8 positions agree with TRBD2. Trimming removed 3 bases from V and 5 bases from J; junction bases left unmatched: 10. In germline, CDR1 is DFQATT, CDR2 SNEGSKA (reference sequence). There are 15 residues in the CDR3.

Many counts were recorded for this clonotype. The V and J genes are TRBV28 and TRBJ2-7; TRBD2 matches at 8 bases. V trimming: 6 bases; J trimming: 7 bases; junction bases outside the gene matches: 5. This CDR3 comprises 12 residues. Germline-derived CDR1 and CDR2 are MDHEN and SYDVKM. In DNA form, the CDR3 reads TGTGCCAGCAGCGGGAGGGTGGGAGAGCAGTACTTC. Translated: CASSGRVGEQYF.

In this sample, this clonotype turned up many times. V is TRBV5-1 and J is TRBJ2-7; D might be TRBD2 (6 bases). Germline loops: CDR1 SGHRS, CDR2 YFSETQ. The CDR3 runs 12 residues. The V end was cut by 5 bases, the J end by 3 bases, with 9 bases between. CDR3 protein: CASSGEDYEQYF. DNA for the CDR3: TGCGCCAGCAGTGGGGAGGACTACGAGCAGTACTTC.

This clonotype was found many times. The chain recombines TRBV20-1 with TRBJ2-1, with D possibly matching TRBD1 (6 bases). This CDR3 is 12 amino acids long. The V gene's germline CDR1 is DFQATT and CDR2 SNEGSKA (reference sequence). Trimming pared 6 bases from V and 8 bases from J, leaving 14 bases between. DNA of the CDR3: TGCAGTGCCAATACAGGGTTCGATGAGCAGTTCTTC. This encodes CSANTGFDEQFF.

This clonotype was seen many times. The CDR3 nucleotides are TGTGCCAGCAGCTTATGGACAACGCTTAGCGGGAGAACAGAGACCCAGTACTTC. Its protein is CASSLWTTLSGRTETQYF. The chain joins TRBV7-8 to TRBJ2-5; 9 bases map to TRBD2. This CDR3 is built from 18 residues. Trimming at V came to 2 bases and at J to 4 bases, leaving 14 bases not matched to a gene. CDR1 and CDR2 (germline): SGHVS, FQNEAQ.

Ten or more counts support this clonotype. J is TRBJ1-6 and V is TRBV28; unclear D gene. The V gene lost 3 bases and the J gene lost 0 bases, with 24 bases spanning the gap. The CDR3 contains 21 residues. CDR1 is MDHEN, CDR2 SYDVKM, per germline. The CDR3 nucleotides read TGTGCCAGCAGTTTTAATGGCGAGGGCCGTATTGGTGGCTCCTATAATTCACCCCTCCACTTT. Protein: CASSFNGEGRIGGSYNSPLHF.

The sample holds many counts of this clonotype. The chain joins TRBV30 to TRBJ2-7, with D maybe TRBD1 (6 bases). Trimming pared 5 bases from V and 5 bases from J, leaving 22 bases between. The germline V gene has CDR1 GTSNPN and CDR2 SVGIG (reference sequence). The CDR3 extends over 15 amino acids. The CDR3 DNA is TGTGCCTGGGAAATCCGGGACACTTATGTCCACGAGCAGTACTTC. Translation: CAWEIRDTYVHEQYF.

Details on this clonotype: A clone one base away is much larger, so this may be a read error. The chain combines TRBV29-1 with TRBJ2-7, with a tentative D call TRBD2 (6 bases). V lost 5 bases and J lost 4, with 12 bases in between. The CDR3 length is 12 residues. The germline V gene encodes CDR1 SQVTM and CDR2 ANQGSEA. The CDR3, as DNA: TGCAGCGTTTCCGCGGGGTTATACGAGCAGTACTTC. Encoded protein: CSVSAGLYEQYF.

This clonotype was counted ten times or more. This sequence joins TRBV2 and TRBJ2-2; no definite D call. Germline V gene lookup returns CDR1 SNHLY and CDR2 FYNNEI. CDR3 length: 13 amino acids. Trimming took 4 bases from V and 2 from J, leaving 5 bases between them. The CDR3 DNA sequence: TGTGCCAGCAGTGGATATAACACCGGGGAGCTGTTTTTT. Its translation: CASSGYNTGELFF.

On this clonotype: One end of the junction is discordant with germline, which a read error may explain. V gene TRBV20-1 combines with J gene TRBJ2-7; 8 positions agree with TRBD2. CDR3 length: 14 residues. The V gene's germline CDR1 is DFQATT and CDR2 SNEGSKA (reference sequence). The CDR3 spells CSARKSGSSCEQYF. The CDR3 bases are TGCAGTGCTAGGAAAAGCGGGAGCTCCTGCGAGCAGTACTTC.

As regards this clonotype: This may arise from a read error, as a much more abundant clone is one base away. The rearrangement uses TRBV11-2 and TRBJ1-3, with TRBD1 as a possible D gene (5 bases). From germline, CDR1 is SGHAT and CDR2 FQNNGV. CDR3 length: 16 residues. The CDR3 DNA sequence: TGTGTCAGCAGCTTAGATCACAGGCTCTCTGGAAACACCATATATTTT. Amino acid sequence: CVSSLDHRLSGNTIYF.

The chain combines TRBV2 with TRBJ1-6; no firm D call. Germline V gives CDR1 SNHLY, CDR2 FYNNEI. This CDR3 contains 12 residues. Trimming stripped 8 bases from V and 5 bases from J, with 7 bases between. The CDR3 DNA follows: TGTGCCAGCGCGCAAAATAATTCACCCCTCCACTTT. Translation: CASAQNNSPLHF.

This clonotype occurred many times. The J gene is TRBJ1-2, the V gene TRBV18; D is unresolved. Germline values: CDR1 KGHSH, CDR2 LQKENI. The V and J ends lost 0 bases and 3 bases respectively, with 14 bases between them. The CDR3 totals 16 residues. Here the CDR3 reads CASSPPSTGVHYGYTF. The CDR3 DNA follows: TGTGCCAGCTCACCACCATCAACCGGGGTTCACTATGGCTACACCTTC.

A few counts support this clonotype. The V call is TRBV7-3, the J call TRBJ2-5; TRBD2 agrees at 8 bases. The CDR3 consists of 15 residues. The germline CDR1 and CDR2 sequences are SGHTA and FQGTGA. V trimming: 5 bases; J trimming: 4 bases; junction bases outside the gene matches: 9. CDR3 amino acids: CASSRTSSRLETQYF. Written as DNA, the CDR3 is TGTGCCAGCAGCCGGACTAGCAGTAGACTAGAGACCCAGTACTTC.

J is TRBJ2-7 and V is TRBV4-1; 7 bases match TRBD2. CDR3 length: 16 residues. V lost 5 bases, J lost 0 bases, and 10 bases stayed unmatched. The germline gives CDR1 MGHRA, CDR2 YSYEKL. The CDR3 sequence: CASSSVSGPSSYEQYF. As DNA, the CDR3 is TGCGCCAGCAGCTCGGTTAGCGGGCCCAGCTCCTACGAGCAGTACTTC.

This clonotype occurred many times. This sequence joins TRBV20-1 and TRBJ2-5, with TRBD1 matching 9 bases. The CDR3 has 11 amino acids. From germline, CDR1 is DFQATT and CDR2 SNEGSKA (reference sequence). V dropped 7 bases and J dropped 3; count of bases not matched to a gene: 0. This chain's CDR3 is CSGTGEETQYF. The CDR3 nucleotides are TGCAGTGGGACAGGGGAAGAGACCCAGTACTTC.

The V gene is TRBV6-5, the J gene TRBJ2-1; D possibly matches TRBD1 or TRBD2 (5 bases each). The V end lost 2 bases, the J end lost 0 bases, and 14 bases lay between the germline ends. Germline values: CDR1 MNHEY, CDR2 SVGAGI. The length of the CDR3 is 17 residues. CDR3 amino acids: CASSYGPGRSSYNEQFF. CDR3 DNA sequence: TGTGCCAGCAGTTACGGGCCGGGACGTAGCTCCTACAATGAGCAGTTCTTC.

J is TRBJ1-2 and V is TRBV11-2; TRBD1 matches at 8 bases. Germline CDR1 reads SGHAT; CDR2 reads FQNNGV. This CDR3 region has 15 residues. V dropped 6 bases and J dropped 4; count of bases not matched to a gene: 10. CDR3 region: CASRLTDRGPYGYTF. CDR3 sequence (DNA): TGTGCCAGCAGACTCACCGACAGGGGCCCCTATGGCTACACCTTC.

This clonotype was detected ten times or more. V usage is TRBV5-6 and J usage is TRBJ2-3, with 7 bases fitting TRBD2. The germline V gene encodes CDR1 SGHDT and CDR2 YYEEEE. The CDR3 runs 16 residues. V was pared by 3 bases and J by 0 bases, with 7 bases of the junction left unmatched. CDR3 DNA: TGTGCCAGCAGCTATCCTAGCGGTGCTAGCACAGATACGCAGTATTTT. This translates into CASSYPSGASTDTQYF.

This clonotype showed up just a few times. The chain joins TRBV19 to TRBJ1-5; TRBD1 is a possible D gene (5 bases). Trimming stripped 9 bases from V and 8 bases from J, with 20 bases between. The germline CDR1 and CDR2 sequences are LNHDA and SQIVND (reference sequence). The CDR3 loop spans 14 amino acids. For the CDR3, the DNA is TGTGCCAGCCAAATCCAGGGCCCCGGGGAGCCCCAGCATTTT. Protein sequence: CASQIQGPGEPQHF.

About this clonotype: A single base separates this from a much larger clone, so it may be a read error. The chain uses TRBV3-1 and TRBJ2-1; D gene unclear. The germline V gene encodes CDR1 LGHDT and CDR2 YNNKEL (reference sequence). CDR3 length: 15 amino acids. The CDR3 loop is CAGSQPAAVYNEQFF. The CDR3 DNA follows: TGTGCCGGCAGCCAACCCGCCGCCGTATACAATGAGCAGTTCTTC.

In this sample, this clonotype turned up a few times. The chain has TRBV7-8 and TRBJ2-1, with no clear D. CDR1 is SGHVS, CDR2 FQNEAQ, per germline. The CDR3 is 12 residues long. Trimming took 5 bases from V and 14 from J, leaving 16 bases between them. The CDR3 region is CASSPPGPREFF. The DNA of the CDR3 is TGTGCCAGCAGCCCTCCTGGACCAAGGGAGTTCTTC.

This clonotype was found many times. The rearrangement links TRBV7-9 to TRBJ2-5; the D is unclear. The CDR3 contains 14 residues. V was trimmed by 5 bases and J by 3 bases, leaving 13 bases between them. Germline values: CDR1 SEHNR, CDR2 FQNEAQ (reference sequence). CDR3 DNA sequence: TGTGCCAGCAGCCCCGCCCCGATGAAAGAGACCCAGTACTTC. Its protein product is CASSPAPMKETQYF. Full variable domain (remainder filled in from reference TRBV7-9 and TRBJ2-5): DTGVSQNPRHKITKRGQNVTFRCDPISEHNRLYWYRQTLGQGPEFLTYFQNEAQLEKSRLLSDRFSAERPKGSFSTLEIQRTEQGDSAMYLCASSPAPMKETQYFGPGTRLLVL.